The entry that follows covers one TCR beta chain sequence. A much larger clone differs from this one at a single base, so this may be a read error. The germline V and J ends were trimmed by 3 bases and 10 bases, with 17 bases remaining between them. The V gene's germline CDR1 is SGHTA and CDR2 FQGNSA. CDR3 length: 14 residues. This record belongs to a study of blood T cells in healthy people across ages. Through a sample-barcoded 5' primer and a J-beta primer mix, a second PCR was run for roughly 7 to 12 cycles. CDR3-containing paired-end reads numbered at least 2.5 million in each sample. TCRdb re-derived calls from the 5' RACE reads in MiXCR, one entry per CDR3 protein. The sample includes 800,000 to 950,000 distinct CDR3 sequences, roughly 29% of them seen just once. These data were likewise used in another study, on T cells of mothers and their children.

The specimen was blood. This TCR was sampled from a woman aged 40 to 50 in good health. This chain links TRBV7-2 with TRBJ2-3; a weak D match, TRBD2 (5 bases). CDR3 nucleotides: TGTGCCAGCAGCTTCCCGGATGGACGAGCGGCGCAGTATTTT. Its translation is CASSFPDGRAAQYF.